What follows are 3 T cell receptor beta chains derived from one specimen sequenced in a study of STAT5B mutations in CD4+ large granular lymphocyte leukemia. Clones were sequenced by immunoSEQ multiplex PCR, and TCRdb holds only the in-frame ones, with some missing. The sample consists of about 48,000 clones, 70% of them appearing once. Sequencing was done on a sample of CD4+ T cells from blood buffy coats. These receptors were obtained from a human donor in good health.

The V gene is TRBV5-1, the J gene TRBJ2-1; 9 bases align to TRBD2. This CDR3 is built from 19 residues. Trimming took 0 bases from V and 0 from J; bases not matched to a gene: 10. The germline gives CDR1 SGHRS, CDR2 YFSETQ. The CDR3 DNA reads TGCGCCAGCAGCTTGGTTAGCGGGGGCCACCTCAGCTCCTACAATGAGCAGTTCTTC. Translating it yields CASSLVSGGHLSSYNEQFF.

The V and J genes are TRBV10-3 and TRBJ1-5; no firm D call. The CDR3 runs to 14 residues. The V end was cut by 4 bases, the J end by 4 bases, with 11 bases between. Germline CDR1 reads ENHRY; CDR2 reads SYGVKD. The CDR3 nucleotides read TGTGCCATCAGTGCGGCAGGTGTTAATCAGCCCCAGCATTTT. Translated, it gives CAISAAGVNQPQHF.

The chain combines TRBV6-6 with TRBJ2-7; TRBD1 or TRBD2 may be the D gene (5 bases each). V lost 7 bases and J lost 3, with 16 bases in between. CDR3 length equals 14 residues. Germline lookup yields CDR1 MNHNY and CDR2 SVGAGI (reference sequence). Here the CDR3 reads CASKAGTIGYEQYF. In DNA form, the CDR3 reads TGTGCCAGCAAGGCAGGGACGATCGGCTACGAGCAGTACTTC.